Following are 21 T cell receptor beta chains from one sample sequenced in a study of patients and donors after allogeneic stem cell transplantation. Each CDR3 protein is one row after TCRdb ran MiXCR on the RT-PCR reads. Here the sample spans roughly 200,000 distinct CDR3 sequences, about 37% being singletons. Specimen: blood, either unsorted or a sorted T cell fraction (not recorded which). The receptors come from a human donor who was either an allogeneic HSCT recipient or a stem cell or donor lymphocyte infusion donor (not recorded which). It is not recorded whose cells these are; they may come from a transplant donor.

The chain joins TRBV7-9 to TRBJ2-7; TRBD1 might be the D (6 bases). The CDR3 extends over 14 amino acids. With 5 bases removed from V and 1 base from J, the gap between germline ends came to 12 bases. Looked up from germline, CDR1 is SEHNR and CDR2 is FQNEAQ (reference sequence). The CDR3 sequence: CASSRIGQSYEQYF. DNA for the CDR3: TGTGCCAGCAGCCGTATCGGACAGTCCTACGAGCAGTACTTC.

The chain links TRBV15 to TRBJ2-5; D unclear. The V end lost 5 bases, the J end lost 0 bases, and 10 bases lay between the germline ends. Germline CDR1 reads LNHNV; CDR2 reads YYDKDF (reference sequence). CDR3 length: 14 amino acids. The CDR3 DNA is TGTGCCACCAGCCGAGGTAGAAACCAAGAGACCCAGTACTTC. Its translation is CATSRGRNQETQYF.

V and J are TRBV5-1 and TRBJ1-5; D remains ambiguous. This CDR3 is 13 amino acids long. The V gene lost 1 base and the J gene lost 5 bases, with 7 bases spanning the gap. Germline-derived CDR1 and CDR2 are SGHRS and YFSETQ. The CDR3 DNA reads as TGCGCCAGCAGCTTGTTCGGGGATCAGCCCCAGCATTTT. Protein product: CASSLFGDQPQHF.

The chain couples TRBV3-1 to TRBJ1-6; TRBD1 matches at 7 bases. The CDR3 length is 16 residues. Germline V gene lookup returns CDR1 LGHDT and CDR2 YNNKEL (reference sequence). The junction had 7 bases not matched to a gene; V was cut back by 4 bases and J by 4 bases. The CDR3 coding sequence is TGTGCCAGCAGCCTCCGACAGGGCCTGTATAATTCACCCCTCCACTTT. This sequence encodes CASSLRQGLYNSPLHF.

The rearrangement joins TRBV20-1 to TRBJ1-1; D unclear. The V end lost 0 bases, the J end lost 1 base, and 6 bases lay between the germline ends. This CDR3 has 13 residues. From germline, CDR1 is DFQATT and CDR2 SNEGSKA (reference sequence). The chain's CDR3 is CSARETRNTEAFF. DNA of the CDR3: TGCAGTGCTAGAGAGACGAGGAACACTGAAGCTTTCTTT.

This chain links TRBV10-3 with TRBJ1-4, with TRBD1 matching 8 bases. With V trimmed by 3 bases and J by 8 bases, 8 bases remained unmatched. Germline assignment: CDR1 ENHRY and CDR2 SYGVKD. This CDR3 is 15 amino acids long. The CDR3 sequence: CAISEQGGTGEKLFF. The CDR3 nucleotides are TGTGCCATCAGTGAACAGGGGGGCACGGGGGAAAAACTGTTTTTT.

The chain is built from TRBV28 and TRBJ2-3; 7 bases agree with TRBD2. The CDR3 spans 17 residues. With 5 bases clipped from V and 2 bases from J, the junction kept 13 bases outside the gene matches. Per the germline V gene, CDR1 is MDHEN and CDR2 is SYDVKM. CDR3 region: CASSPHLGGIYTDTQYF. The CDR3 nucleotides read TGTGCCAGCAGTCCTCATCTGGGGGGGATATACACAGATACGCAGTATTTT.

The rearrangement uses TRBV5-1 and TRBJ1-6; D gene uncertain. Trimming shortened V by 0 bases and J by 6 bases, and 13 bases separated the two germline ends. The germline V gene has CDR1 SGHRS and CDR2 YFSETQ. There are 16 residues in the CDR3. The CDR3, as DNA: TGCGCCAGCAGCTTGGACCCCACCAAACCTAATTCACCCCTCCACTTT. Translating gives CASSLDPTKPNSPLHF.

This CDR3 reads CASTLRGTDTQYF. The CDR3 DNA is TGTGCCAGCACACTGAGGGGCACAGATACGCAGTATTTT. The chain joins TRBV2 to TRBJ2-3; maybe TRBD2 (5 bases). Germline CDR1 SNHLY, CDR2 FYNNEI. V gave up 7 bases and J gave up 1 base, with 9 bases separating them. This CDR3 comprises 13 residues.

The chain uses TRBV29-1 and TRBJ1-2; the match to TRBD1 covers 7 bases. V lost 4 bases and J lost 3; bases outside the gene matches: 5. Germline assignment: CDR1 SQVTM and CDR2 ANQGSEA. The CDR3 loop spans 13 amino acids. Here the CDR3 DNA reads TGCAGCGTTGGACAGGGAAGTGACTATGGCTACACCTTC. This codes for CSVGQGSDYGYTF.

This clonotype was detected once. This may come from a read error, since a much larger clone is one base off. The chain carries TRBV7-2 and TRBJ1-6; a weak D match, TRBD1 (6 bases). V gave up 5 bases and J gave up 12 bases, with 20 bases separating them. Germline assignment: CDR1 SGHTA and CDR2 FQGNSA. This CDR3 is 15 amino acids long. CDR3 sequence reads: CASSPLGGGNLPLHF. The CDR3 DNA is TGTGCCAGCAGCCCCTTAGGGGGTGGAAACTTACCCCTCCACTTT.

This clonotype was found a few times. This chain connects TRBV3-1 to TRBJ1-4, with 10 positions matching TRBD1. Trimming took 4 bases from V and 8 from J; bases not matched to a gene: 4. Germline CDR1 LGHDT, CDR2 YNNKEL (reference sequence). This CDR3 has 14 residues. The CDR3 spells CASSRTGGREKLFF. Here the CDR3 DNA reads TGTGCCAGCAGCCGGACAGGGGGAAGAGAAAAACTGTTTTTT.

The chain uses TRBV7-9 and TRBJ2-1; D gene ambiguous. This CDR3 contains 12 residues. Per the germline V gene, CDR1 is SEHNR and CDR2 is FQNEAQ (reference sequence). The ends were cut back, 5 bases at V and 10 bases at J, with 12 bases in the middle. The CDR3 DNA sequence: TGTGCCAGCAGCCTACCCGAGCGAGAGCAGTTCTTC. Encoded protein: CASSLPEREQFF.

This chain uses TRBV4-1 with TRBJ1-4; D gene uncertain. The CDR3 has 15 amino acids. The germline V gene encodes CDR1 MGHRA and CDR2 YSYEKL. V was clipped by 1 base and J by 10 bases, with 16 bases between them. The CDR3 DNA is TGCGCCAGCAGCCAAGGGACGGCTAATGACGGAAAACTGTTTTTT. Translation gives CASSQGTANDGKLFF.

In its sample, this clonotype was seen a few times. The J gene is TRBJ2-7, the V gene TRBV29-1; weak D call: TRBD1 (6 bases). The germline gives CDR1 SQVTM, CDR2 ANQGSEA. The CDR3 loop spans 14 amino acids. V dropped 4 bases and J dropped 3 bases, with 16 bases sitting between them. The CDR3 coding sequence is TGCAGCGTTGCAGGAACAGGGAAAGGCTACGAGCAGTACTTC. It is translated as CSVAGTGKGYEQYF.

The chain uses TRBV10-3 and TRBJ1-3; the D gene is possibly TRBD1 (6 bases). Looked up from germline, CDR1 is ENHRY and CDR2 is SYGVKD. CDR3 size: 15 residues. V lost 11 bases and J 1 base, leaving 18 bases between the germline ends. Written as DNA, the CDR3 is TGTGCCGCGAACAGGGAGGTGGGATCTGGAAACACCATATATTTT. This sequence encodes CAANREVGSGNTIYF.

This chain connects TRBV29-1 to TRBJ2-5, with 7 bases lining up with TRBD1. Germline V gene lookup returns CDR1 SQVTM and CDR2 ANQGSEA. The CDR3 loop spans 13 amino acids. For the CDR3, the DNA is TGCTGCTATCGAGGGGGCCGCGGGGAGACCCAGTACTTC. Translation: CCYRGGRGETQYF.

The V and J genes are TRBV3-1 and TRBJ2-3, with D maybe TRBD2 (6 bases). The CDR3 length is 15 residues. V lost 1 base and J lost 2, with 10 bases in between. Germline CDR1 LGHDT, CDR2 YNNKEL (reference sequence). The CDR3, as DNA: TGTGCCAGCAGCCAAGGGGGACTTTACACAGATACGCAGTATTTT. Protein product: CASSQGGLYTDTQYF.

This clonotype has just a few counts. This CDR3 is CASSRLDRGPSNQPQHF. CDR3 in DNA: TGTGCCAGCAGCCGCCTTGACAGGGGGCCTTCCAATCAGCCCCAGCATTTT. V gene TRBV3-1 combines with J gene TRBJ1-5, with 10 bases matching TRBD1. Trimming removed 4 bases from V and 3 bases from J; junction bases left unmatched: 9. The germline V gene has CDR1 LGHDT and CDR2 YNNKEL (reference sequence). This CDR3 has 17 amino acids.

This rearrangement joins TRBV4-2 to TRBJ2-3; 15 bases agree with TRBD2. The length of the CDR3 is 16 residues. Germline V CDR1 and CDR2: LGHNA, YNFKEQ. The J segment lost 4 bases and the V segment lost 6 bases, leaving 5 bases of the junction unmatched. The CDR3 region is CASRRTSGGVADTQYF. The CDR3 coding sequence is TGTGCCAGCAGGCGGACTAGCGGGGGGGTTGCAGATACGCAGTATTTT.

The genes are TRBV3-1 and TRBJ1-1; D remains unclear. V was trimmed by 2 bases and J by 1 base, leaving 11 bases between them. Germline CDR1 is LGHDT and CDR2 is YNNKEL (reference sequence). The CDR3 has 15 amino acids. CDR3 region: CASSQYQVRNTEAFF. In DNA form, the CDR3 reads TGTGCCAGCAGCCAATATCAGGTGAGGAACACTGAAGCTTTCTTT.